This TCR beta chain emerged from a study of TIL therapy for anti-PD-1-resistant metastatic lung cancer. The study's findings and limits: TIL clonotype persistence in blood showed no apparent association with response. Patients were highly selected, enriched for treatment-naive, never-smoker and oncogene-addicted cases.

The germline V and J ends were trimmed by 1 base and 1 base, with 13 bases remaining between them. The V gene's germline CDR1 is GTSNPN and CDR2 SVGIG (reference sequence). The CDR3 runs to 15 residues. Sequencing used immunoSEQ v3. This table comes from immunoSEQ multiplex PCR, and its TCRdb copy is limited to in-frame clones, with some not included. The data show about 60,000 clones, roughly two thirds seen once. Time point defined: pre-treatment sample, taken before nivolumab and TIL therapy. This clone turned up a few times. As yet, its antigen is unknown. The sequencing used blood, collected at baseline. V and J are TRBV30 and TRBJ1-1; D not resolved. This receptor was taken from a person between 30 and 80 years old with non-small cell lung cancer. For the CDR3, the DNA is TGTGCCTGGAGTGATTTAGGGTCAGGGAACACTGAAGCTTTCTTT. Protein sequence: CAWSDLGSGNTEAFF.